Each of the 20 T cell receptor beta chains below was sequenced from the same sample in a study of blood T cell repertoires in COVID-19. Using immunoSEQ multiplex PCR, the repertoire was profiled, and TCRdb retains in-frame clones only, with some absent. The table shows approximately 93,000 clones, with 88% occurring only once. The sample was peripheral blood. These receptors were taken from a man aged 50 to 59 with COVID-19, enrolled during active disease.

The V call is TRBV15, the J call TRBJ1-5; D is unclear. This CDR3 is built from 14 residues. V was clipped by 0 bases and J by 6 bases, with 9 bases between them. The V gene's germline CDR1 is LNHNV and CDR2 YYDKDF (reference sequence). The CDR3 DNA sequence: TGTGCCACCAGCAGAGAGGGTGCGGGTCAGCCCCAGCATTTT. Protein product: CATSREGAGQPQHF.

This clone was found once. The V call is TRBV27, the J call TRBJ1-6; 7 positions match TRBD1. Per the germline V gene, CDR1 is MNHEY and CDR2 is SMNVEV (reference sequence). Germline trimming cut 3 bases from V and 5 bases from J; bases unmatched to any gene: 7. The CDR3 covers 16 residues. In DNA form, the CDR3 reads TGTGCCAGCAGTTTCCTGACAGGGTTGGATAATTCACCCCTCCACTTT. It encodes CASSFLTGLDNSPLHF.

This chain uses TRBV28 with TRBJ1-5; D is perhaps TRBD1 (6 bases). The germline V and J ends were trimmed by 5 bases and 4 bases, with 18 bases remaining between them. The germline V gene has CDR1 MDHEN and CDR2 SYDVKM. The CDR3 spans 16 residues. The chain's CDR3 is CASSIRDTYGNQPQHF. The CDR3 bases are TGTGCCAGCAGTATCCGGGACACCTATGGAAATCAGCCCCAGCATTTT.

The CDR3 sequence is CASGTSGGRVQFF. For the CDR3, the DNA is TGTGCCAGCGGGACTAGCGGGGGGAGGGTGCAGTTCTTC. The V gene is TRBV27, the J gene TRBJ2-1; 15 positions match TRBD2. The CDR3 totals 13 residues. The trim removed 8 bases at V and 12 bases at J, leaving 5 bases unmatched. Germline V CDR1 and CDR2: MNHEY, SMNVEV (reference sequence).

The genes are TRBV27 and TRBJ1-2, with no clear D. This CDR3 spans 14 amino acids. V was trimmed by 0 bases and J by 3 bases, leaving 8 bases between them. Germline loops: CDR1 MNHEY, CDR2 SMNVEV (reference sequence). This chain's CDR3 is CASSLSWRDYGYTF. CDR3 coding DNA: TGTGCCAGCAGTTTATCTTGGAGGGACTATGGCTACACCTTC.

The V gene is TRBV5-1, the J gene TRBJ2-7; 10 bases are a match to TRBD1. J lost 3 bases, V lost 2 bases, and 8 bases had no gene match. CDR3 length: 16 amino acids. Germline CDR1 reads SGHRS; CDR2 reads YFSETQ. The CDR3, as DNA: TGCGCCAGCAGCTTCGACTCGGGACAGGGGTTCTACGAGCAGTACTTC. Amino acids: CASSFDSGQGFYEQYF.

The V and J genes are TRBV7-9 and TRBJ2-2, with D tentatively TRBD2 (6 bases). The germline V gene encodes CDR1 SEHNR and CDR2 FQNEAQ (reference sequence). This CDR3 comprises 14 residues. V shed 5 bases and J shed 4 bases, with 11 bases lying between them. The CDR3 region has the DNA TGTGCCAGCAGCGGGCGGGGTCCCACCGGGGAGCTGTTTTTT. It translates to CASSGRGPTGELFF.

The V call is TRBV5-4, the J call TRBJ1-1, with D maybe TRBD1 (5 bases). CDR3 length: 12 amino acids. Trimming left V 0 bases short and J 7 bases short, with 7 bases between. Germline V gives CDR1 SGHNT, CDR2 YYREEE (reference sequence). The CDR3 protein is CASSLGQFEAFF. As DNA, the CDR3 is TGTGCCAGCAGCTTGGGACAGTTTGAAGCTTTCTTT. The full variable domain, rest sourced from reference TRBV5-4 and TRBJ1-1, is ETGVTQSPTHLIKTRGQQVTLRCSSQSGHNTVSWYQQALGQGPQFIFQYYREEENGRGNFPPRFSGLQFPNYSSELNVNALELDDSALYLCASSLGQFEAFFGQGTRLTVV.

The chain links TRBV13 to TRBJ2-3; D is perhaps TRBD2 (6 bases). Trimming removed 2 bases at V and 6 bases at J, with 18 bases between. Germline V lookup: CDR1 PRHDT, CDR2 FYEKMQ (reference sequence). The CDR3 spans 16 residues. DNA of the CDR3: TGTGCCAGCAGCTTACCGCGGGGCGGGGCGGGGGATACGCAGTATTTT. Encoded protein: CASSLPRGGAGDTQYF.

This clone was counted between two and nine times. This sample includes further DNA sequences coding for the same CDR3. The CDR3 region is CASSLEGSTDTQYF. Written as DNA, the CDR3 is TGTGCCAGCAGCTTAGAGGGGAGCACAGATACGCAGTATTTT. The gene calls are TRBV7-9 and TRBJ2-3; D is perhaps TRBD1 (5 bases). CDR3 size: 14 residues. From germline, CDR1 is SEHNR and CDR2 FQNEAQ (reference sequence). Deletions cut 1 base from V and 0 bases from J, with 5 bases between.

The CDR3 region has the DNA TGTGCCTGGAGTGTTTTACGGGGGGCCTACGAGCAGTACTTC. Protein: CAWSVLRGAYEQYF. The chain is built from TRBV30 and TRBJ2-7; 7 bases agree with TRBD2. The CDR3 has 14 residues. The V and J ends lost 0 bases and 2 bases, in that order; junction bases with no gene match: 4. Germline CDR1 GTSNPN, CDR2 SVGIG (reference sequence). Supplemented by reference TRBV30 and TRBJ2-7, the full variable domain reads SQTIHQWPATLVQPVGSPLSLECTVEGTSNPNLYWYRQAAGRGLQLLFYSVGIGQISSEVPQNLSASRPQDRQFILSSKKLLLSDSGFYLCAWSVLRGAYEQYFGPGTRLTVT.

This clone was counted a few times. The chain recombines TRBV19 with TRBJ2-5, with TRBD1 identical over 8 bases. This CDR3 comprises 14 residues. V shed 5 bases and J 3 bases; nucleotides not matched to a gene: 5. Germline V gene data show CDR1 as LNHDA and CDR2 as SQIVND (reference sequence). As DNA, the CDR3 is TGTGCCAGTAGTTTGGCAGGGGGCGAAGAGACCCAGTACTTC. Protein sequence: CASSLAGGEETQYF.

The chain's CDR3 is CASRGQGRNEQYF. The CDR3 region has the DNA TGTGCCAGCAGGGGACAGGGGCGGAACGAGCAGTACTTC. The rearrangement uses TRBV27 and TRBJ2-7; 10 bases are a match to TRBD1. The CDR3 sequence is 13 residues long. Germline loops: CDR1 MNHEY, CDR2 SMNVEV (reference sequence). With V trimmed by 6 bases and J by 5 bases, 4 bases remained unmatched.

The chain couples TRBV6-5 to TRBJ1-2; 10 nucleotides match TRBD1. The trim removed 5 bases at V and 5 bases at J, leaving 5 bases unmatched. CDR1 and CDR2 (germline): MNHEY, SVGAGI. This CDR3 has 14 residues. CDR3 nucleotide sequence: TGTGCCAGCAGTATAGGGACAGGGGTTTATGGCTACACCTTC. Translating gives CASSIGTGVYGYTF.

The CDR3 sequence: CASSRGSGGVFEQFF. The CDR3 DNA sequence: TGTGCCAGCAGTCGCGGGAGCGGGGGGGTTTTTGAGCAGTTCTTC. The chain carries TRBV6-2 or TRBV6-3 and TRBJ2-1; 10 positions match TRBD2. V lost 5 bases to trimming and J lost 9 bases; unmatched junction nucleotides: 10. CDR1 and CDR2 (germline): MNHEY, SVGEGT. This CDR3 is built from 15 residues.

The chain uses TRBV12-2 and TRBJ2-6; TRBD2 was called by the table and not checked on the DNA. TRBV12-2 is classified as a pseudogene. The CDR3 covers 19 residues. CDR3 DNA sequence: TGTGCAAGGGGCGTTGGCAAAAACCGGGGAGGCTCTGGGGCCAACGTCCTGACTTTC. Translated, it gives CARGVGKNRGGSGANVLTF.

In DNA, the CDR3 is TGTGCCAGCAGGCAGGGACAGGTGGTGGCCGGGGAGCTGTTTTTT. It translates to CASRQGQVVAGELFF. The chain couples TRBV6-5 to TRBJ2-2, with 8 bases that match TRBD1. Germline V gives CDR1 MNHEY, CDR2 SVGAGI. V was pared by 6 bases and J by 6 bases, with 9 bases of the junction left unmatched. The CDR3 consists of 15 residues.

The V and J genes are TRBV12-3 or TRBV12-4 and TRBJ1-2, with TRBD1 matching 8 bases. V lost 3 bases and J lost 9; bases outside the gene matches: 6. This CDR3 comprises 13 residues. CDR3 region: CASSFPGQGSYTF. The CDR3 coding sequence is TGTGCCAGCAGTTTCCCAGGACAGGGAAGCTACACCTTC.

This clone was detected only once. The chain is built from TRBV15 and TRBJ1-2, with D perhaps matching TRBD1 (5 bases). Germline CDR1 is LNHNV and CDR2 is YYDKDF (reference sequence). The V end was cut by 0 bases, the J end by 1 base, with 6 bases between. This CDR3 is 14 amino acids long. The CDR3 DNA is TGTGCCACCAGCAGAGATCAGGGTAACTATGGCTACACCTTC. This gives the protein CATSRDQGNYGYTF.

The rearrangement links TRBV6-5 to TRBJ1-5; possibly TRBD1 for D (6 bases). Germline V gives CDR1 MNHEY, CDR2 SVGAGI. V lost 6 bases and J lost 6, with 15 bases in between. The CDR3 runs 14 residues. CDR3 bases: TGTGCCAGCAGCCGCAGGGGAGAGGGTCAGCCCCAGCATTTT. Encoded protein: CASSRRGEGQPQHF.